A selection of T cell receptor beta chains follows, all from one sample in a study of cytomegalovirus exposure and HLA in healthy donors. This table comes from immunoSEQ multiplex PCR, and its TCRdb copy is limited to in-frame clones, with some not included. The profile shows a few hundred thousand clones, 70% to 90% of them singletons. Sequenced material: PBMCs. These receptors were obtained from a man younger than 45 in good health and CMV-seronegative. The CDR3 runs from the conserved cysteine through the conserved F or W. A D gene is named only where the DNA matches it firmly. The size entry is marked missing in some rows and otherwise reads once, few, many or a size class.

len,abundance,j_gene,d_gene,v_gene,CDR3nt,CDR3aa
12,NA,TRBJ2-5,NA,TRBV2,TGTGCCAGGGGCCAGGGTAGAGAGACCCAGTACTTC,CARGQGRETQYF
13,once,TRBJ1-2,NA,TRBV10-1,TGCGCCAGCAGCCCAGGAGGAAACTATGGCTACACCTTC,CASSPGGNYGYTF
13,NA,TRBJ2-3,NA,TRBV6-4,TGTGCCAGCAGCGTCTCAGACACAGATACGCAGTATTTT,CASSVSDTDTQYF
16,NA,TRBJ2-2,TRBD2,TRBV5-1,TGCGCCAGTACTAGCGGGGGGCCTCGAAACACCGGGGAGCTGTTTTTT,CASTSGGPRNTGELFF
14,NA,TRBJ1-5,NA,TRBV5-6,TGTGCCAGCAGCTACAGGGCGCGCAATCAGCCCCAGCATTTT,CASSYRARNQPQHF
15,NA,TRBJ1-2,TRBD1,TRBV27,TGTGCCAGCAGTTTGTACGGACAGGGGAGTGGGGGCTACACCTTC,CASSLYGQGSGGYTF
14,few,TRBJ1-2,NA,TRBV30,TGTGCCTGGAGTGTAACCCAGGGTCGTTATGGCTACACCTTC,CAWSVTQGRYGYTF
14,NA,TRBJ1-5,NA,TRBV19,TGTGCCAGTAGACGAGGGACAATCAATCAGCCCCAGCATTTT,CASRRGTINQPQHF
16,once,TRBJ2-3,TRBD2,TRBV10-3,TGTGCCATCAGCGCAACTAGCGGGGGATTCACAGATACGCAGTATTTT,CAISATSGGFTDTQYF
15,NA,TRBJ2-3,TRBD2,TRBV28,TGTGCCAGCAGTTCTCAGCGGGGGGACGCAGATACGCAGTATTTT,CASSSQRGDADTQYF
14,NA,TRBJ2-3,NA,TRBV11-3,TGTGCCAGCAGCTTAGATCTTGTTTCAGATACGCAGTATTTT,CASSLDLVSDTQYF
15,few,TRBJ2-5,TRBD1,TRBV15,TGTGCCACCAGCGCCGGGACAGGGGGCGTTGAGACCCAGTACTTC,CATSAGTGGVETQYF
15,NA,TRBJ2-3,NA,TRBV7-9,TGTGCCAGCAGAACGGCAGGGGAATGGGCAGATACGCAGTATTTT,CASRTAGEWADTQYF
13,NA,TRBJ1-2,TRBD1,TRBV10-2,TGCGCCAGCACCCCCGACAGGGGTCGGGGCTACACCTTC,CASTPDRGRGYTF
11,NA,TRBJ2-1,NA,TRBV5-4,TGTGCCAGCAGCTTGTTAACAGAGCAGTTCTTC,CASSLLTEQFF
16,NA,TRBJ2-7,TRBD2,TRBV7-9,TGTGCCAGCAGCACCCCTAGCGGGGGCCCCTCCTACGAGCAGTACTTC,CASSTPSGGPSYEQYF
15,NA,TRBJ1-2,NA,TRBV7-9,TGTGCCAGCAGCTTACCGACAGGAGCCAACTATGGCTACACCTTC,CASSLPTGANYGYTF
16,NA,TRBJ2-1,NA,TRBV7-2,TGTGCCAGCAGCCCCCCCCGGGGTTTTCTCGCGGGTGAGCAGTTCTTC,CASSPPRGFLAGEQFF
16,NA,TRBJ1-2,NA,TRBV6-5,TGTGCCAGCAGTTACTCGACTCAGCCTCGGGTCTATGGCTACACCTTC,CASSYSTQPRVYGYTF
16,once,TRBJ2-1,TRBD2,TRBV7-9,TGTGCCAGCAGCTTATCTCAGCGGGGGTCCGGGAATGAGCAGTTCTTC,CASSLSQRGSGNEQFF
19,NA,TRBJ2-5,NA,TRBV9,TGTGCCAGCAGCGGCGGGACTGTTGACTCACCGGGACTCGAAGAGACCCAGTACTTC,CASSGGTVDSPGLEETQYF
15,NA,TRBJ1-2,TRBD1,TRBV7-8,TGTGCCAGCAGCTTAGGGGGGACAGCTGGCTATGGCTACACCTTC,CASSLGGTAGYGYTF
18,NA,TRBJ1-1,NA,TRBV4-1,TGCGCCAGCAGCCAAGATAGTGATCCGTCGGAGATAAACACTGAAGCTTTCTTT,CASSQDSDPSEINTEAFF
16,NA,TRBJ2-2,NA,TRBV10-3,TGTGCCATCAGTGAGGAGGAGAGATGGAACACCGGGGAGCTGTTTTTT,CAISEEERWNTGELFF
13,NA,TRBJ1-1,NA,TRBV14,TGTGCCAGCAGGACATTGTTAAACACTGAAGCTTTCTTT,CASRTLLNTEAFF
14,NA,TRBJ2-7,TRBD1,TRBV10-3,TGTGCCATCAGTGGCACAGGGGAGTCCTACGAGCAGTACTTC,CAISGTGESYEQYF
16,once,TRBJ1-6,NA,TRBV5-6,TGTGCCAGCAGCTTGGGACAGCCGGACTATAATTCACCCCTCCACTTT,CASSLGQPDYNSPLHF